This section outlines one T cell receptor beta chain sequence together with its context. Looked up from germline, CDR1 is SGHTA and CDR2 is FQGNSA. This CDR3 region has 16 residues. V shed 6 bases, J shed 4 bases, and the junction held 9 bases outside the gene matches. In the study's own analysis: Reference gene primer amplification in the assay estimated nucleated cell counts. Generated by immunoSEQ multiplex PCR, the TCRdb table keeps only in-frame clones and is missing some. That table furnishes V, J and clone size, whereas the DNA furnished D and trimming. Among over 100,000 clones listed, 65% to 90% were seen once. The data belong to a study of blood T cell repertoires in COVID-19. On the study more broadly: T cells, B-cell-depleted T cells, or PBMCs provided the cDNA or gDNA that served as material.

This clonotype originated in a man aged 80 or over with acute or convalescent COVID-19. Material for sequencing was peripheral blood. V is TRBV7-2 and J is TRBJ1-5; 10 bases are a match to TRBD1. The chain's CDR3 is CASSPDRGPRNQPQHF. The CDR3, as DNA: TGTGCCAGCAGTCCCGACAGGGGGCCAAGAAATCAGCCCCAGCATTTT.